This T cell receptor (beta chain) was observed in a study of Graves' ophthalmopathy and Graves' hyperthyroidism. Study details: The authors collected peripheral blood at initial diagnosis, before any treatment.

Using RNA transcripts, the TCR beta CDR3 regions were amplified. Second-round multiplex PCR followed a first-round RT-PCR using HTBI primers. TCRdb processed the multiplex PCR reads anew with MiXCR; each CDR3 protein has one entry. This repertoire shows more than 550,000 distinct CDR3 sequences, over 40% found once; its top ten account for 3% to 4%. Excluded: other autoimmune disease, uncontrolled infection, pregnancy or lactation. Diagnoses were established from clinical symptoms, serum thyroxine, TRAb, thyroid ultrasound and orbital computed tomography. This clonotype was observed many times. The V and J ends lost 5 bases and 5 bases respectively, with 9 bases between them. CDR3 length equals 12 residues.

The genes are TRBV12-3 or TRBV12-4 and TRBJ1-2; D unresolved. This clonotype originated in an adult man with Graves' ophthalmopathy. Sample: peripheral blood. The chain's CDR3 is CASSPGEYGYTF. The DNA for the CDR3 is TGTGCCAGCAGTCCCGGGGAATATGGCTACACCTTC.